This T cell receptor (beta chain) was identified during a study of CD8+ T cells in alopecia areata. Study in general: Treated patients were given 5 to 10 mg oral tofacitinib twice daily. The study's findings and limits: Sharing of TCRs across patients appeared less clear than in mice, possibly for HLA-related reasons.

Trimming stripped 7 bases from V and 4 bases from J, with 12 bases between. The CDR3 runs to 13 residues. Germline CDR1 MNHEY, CDR2 SMNVEV (reference sequence). As the sequencing template, cDNA was produced by extracting RNA and reverse transcribing it. Assay used: immunoSEQ multiplex PCR; TCRdb lists only in-frame clones, some missing. This table holds around 69,000 clones, roughly 60% found once. Of note for this clone: As yet, its antigen is unknown.

The chain couples TRBV27 to TRBJ2-3; possibly TRBD1 for D (5 bases). Sample: CD8+ T cells sorted from blood, taken at week 0. The source of this sequence is a human donor with alopecia areata. This CDR3 is CASNQGLSDTQYF. The CDR3 bases are TGTGCCAGCAACCAGGGCCTATCAGATACGCAGTATTTT.